This entry describes one T cell receptor (beta chain). Its antigen is not identified. The record originates from a study of cytomegalovirus exposure and HLA in healthy donors. J was trimmed by 3 bases and V by 10 bases; bases with no gene match: 7. The length of the CDR3 is 14 residues. Germline CDR1 MNHEY, CDR2 SMNVEV (reference sequence). Findings and limits, study-wide: Later analysis suggested links between common viral pathogens and several top significant clusters.

The PCR made use of 60 Vbeta and 13 Jbeta primers. The protocol was immunoSEQ multiplex PCR, while the TCRdb copy is restricted to in-frame clones and leaves out a portion. The sample contains around 120,000 clones, about 80% of which appear only once. This TCR derives from a human donor in good health. Material: PBMCs. This chain uses TRBV27 with TRBJ2-3; the match to TRBD2 covers 10 bases. CDR3 coding DNA: TGTGCCACCCATAGCGGGGGGCTAACAGATACGCAGTATTTT. It is translated as CATHSGGLTDTQYF.